Shown below are 11 T cell receptor beta chains from a single sample sequenced in a study of T cell responses to AZD1222 COVID-19 vaccine. Sequencing was performed with immunoSEQ multiplex PCR; in TCRdb, only in-frame clones are kept and a portion is missing. Among approximately 68,000 clones, around 86% were seen once, and the ten largest hold 24%. This specimen consisted of peripheral blood, obtained on day 0 of AZD1222 vaccination. These receptors all come from an adult in good health.

This sequence joins TRBV19 and TRBJ2-2, with 14 positions matching TRBD2. The germline V gene encodes CDR1 LNHDA and CDR2 SQIVND (reference sequence). There are 15 residues in the CDR3. V lost 4 bases, J lost 5 bases, and 0 bases stayed unmatched. Here the CDR3 DNA reads TGTGCCAGTAGTAGGACTAGCGGGGGGACCGGGGAGCTGTTTTTT. It is translated as CASSRTSGGTGELFF.

A word on this clone: Possible read error: a much larger clone is one base away. The V call is TRBV13, the J call TRBJ1-1, with 7 positions matching TRBD1. The V gene end was trimmed by 5 bases and the J gene end by 2 bases; junction bases not matched to a gene: 2. Germline assignment: CDR1 PRHDT and CDR2 FYEKMQ (reference sequence). The CDR3 loop spans 13 amino acids. For the CDR3, the DNA is TGTGCCAGCAGCCAGGGGGGTAACACTGAAGCTTTCTTT. Its translation is CASSQGGNTEAFF.

V is TRBV4-1 and J is TRBJ1-1; TRBD1 aligns across 8 bases. V gave up 5 bases and J gave up 0 bases; unmatched junction bases: 8. Per germline, CDR1 MGHRA and CDR2 YSYEKL. CDR3 size: 16 residues. The CDR3 DNA is TGCGCCAGCAGCGACCGACAGGGGTTGCTGAACACTGAAGCTTTCTTT. It translates to CASSDRQGLLNTEAFF.

The gene calls are TRBV5-1 and TRBJ2-5; D is undetermined. CDR1 is SGHRS, CDR2 YFSETQ, per germline. This CDR3 is 12 amino acids long. The ends were cut back, 0 bases at V and 5 bases at J, with 5 bases in the middle. The CDR3 DNA reads as TGCGCCAGCAGCTTGGACACGGAGACCCAGTACTTC. Its translation is CASSLDTETQYF.

The CDR3 nucleotides read TGTGCCAGCAGCACAACTCCCCAGGGTAGGGTAAATTCACCCCTCCACTTT. Its protein is CASSTTPQGRVNSPLHF. J is TRBJ1-6 and V is TRBV7-9; TRBD1 might be the D (5 bases). The V end was cut by 5 bases, the J end by 7 bases, with 21 bases between. The length of the CDR3 is 17 residues. Per the germline V gene, CDR1 is SEHNR and CDR2 is FQNEAQ (reference sequence).

This clone has just a few counts. J is TRBJ1-3 and V is TRBV5-5, with a tentative D call TRBD1 (5 bases). Trimming stripped 0 bases from V and 2 bases from J, with 9 bases between. The CDR3 contains 15 residues. The germline CDR1 and CDR2 sequences are SGHKS and YYEKEE (reference sequence). The CDR3 bases are TGTGCCAGCAGCTTGGATATGGGGGCTGGAAACACCATATATTTT. Encoded protein: CASSLDMGAGNTIYF.

The chain recombines TRBV2 with TRBJ1-2; D is perhaps TRBD1 (6 bases). The V end was cut by 4 bases, the J end by 8 bases, with 20 bases between. CDR3 length equals 15 residues. Germline CDR1 SNHLY, CDR2 FYNNEI. This chain's CDR3 is CASSGSTGTILGYTF. The CDR3 DNA follows: TGTGCCAGCAGTGGGTCGACAGGCACTATTTTGGGCTACACCTTC. The whole variable domain, remainder taken from reference TRBV2 and TRBJ1-2, is EPEVTQTPSHQVTQMGQEVILRCVPISNHLYFYWYRQILGQKVEFLVSFYNNEISEKSEIFDDQFSVERPDGSNFTLKIRSTKLEDSAMYFCASSGSTGTILGYTFGSGTRLTVV.

This clone was seen only once. The rearrangement links TRBV5-5 to TRBJ1-6, with D perhaps matching TRBD1 (5 bases). The germline V gene encodes CDR1 SGHKS and CDR2 YYEKEE (reference sequence). CDR3 length: 15 residues. Trimming removed 1 base from V and 7 bases from J, with 12 bases in between. The CDR3 sequence is CASSLQGRRNSPLHF. The CDR3 DNA is TGTGCCAGCAGCTTGCAGGGTCGGAGAAATTCACCCCTCCACTTT.

This clone appeared a single time. The CDR3 here is CAWSVLSGNTIYF. CDR3 sequence (DNA): TGTGCCTGGAGTGTACTCTCTGGAAACACCATATATTTT. This chain uses TRBV30 with TRBJ1-3; no reliable D call. CDR3 length: 13 amino acids. V was trimmed by 0 bases and J by 0 bases, leaving 3 bases between them. In germline, CDR1 is GTSNPN, CDR2 SVGIG (reference sequence).

The rearrangement joins TRBV25-1 to TRBJ1-1, with unresolved D. Germline-derived CDR1 and CDR2 are MGHDK and SYGVNS. V gave up 4 bases and J gave up 1 base, with 10 bases separating them. There are 14 residues in the CDR3. CDR3 residues: CASSAGRPNTEAFF. The CDR3 DNA follows: TGTGCCAGCAGTGCCGGTCGCCCGAACACTGAAGCTTTCTTT.

This chain uses TRBV27 with TRBJ2-1, with TRBD2 matching 8 bases. The germline gives CDR1 MNHEY, CDR2 SMNVEV (reference sequence). The CDR3 covers 15 residues. V was clipped by 7 bases and J by 5 bases; unmatched bases: 10. The chain's CDR3 is CASTTLSGGHNEQFF. DNA of the CDR3: TGTGCCAGCACCACCCTGAGCGGGGGACACAATGAGCAGTTCTTC.